This T cell receptor beta chain stems from a study of cytomegalovirus exposure and HLA in healthy donors. The V end lost 0 bases, the J end lost 6 bases, and 14 bases lay between the germline ends. Germline V gene lookup returns CDR1 LNHNV and CDR2 YYDKDF (reference sequence). This CDR3 comprises 15 residues. On this clone itself: Its antigen is as yet unknown.

Study-level findings and limits: Productive status was seen about 90% or about 30% of the time for most TCR beta V segments in an earlier analysis. In a later analysis, V- and J-gene trimming of beta chains associated with a DCLRE1C missense variant, replicated independently. Accurate prediction of most subjects' HLA-A and HLA-B alleles from TCR beta sequences was reported.

A multiplex PCR was run with 60 Vbeta primers and 13 Jbeta primers. Here immunoSEQ multiplex PCR was the method, and the copy in TCRdb shows in-frame clones only, minus some. This table has around 130,000 clones, around four fifths appearing once. The chain uses TRBV15 and TRBJ1-2, with D uncertain. Sequences were obtained from PBMCs. The source is a woman between 40 and 50 years old in good health and CMV-seropositive. The CDR3 DNA reads TGTGCCACCAGCAGAGATACGCAGTCGTCGCATGGCTACACCTTC. The encoded protein is CATSRDTQSSHGYTF.